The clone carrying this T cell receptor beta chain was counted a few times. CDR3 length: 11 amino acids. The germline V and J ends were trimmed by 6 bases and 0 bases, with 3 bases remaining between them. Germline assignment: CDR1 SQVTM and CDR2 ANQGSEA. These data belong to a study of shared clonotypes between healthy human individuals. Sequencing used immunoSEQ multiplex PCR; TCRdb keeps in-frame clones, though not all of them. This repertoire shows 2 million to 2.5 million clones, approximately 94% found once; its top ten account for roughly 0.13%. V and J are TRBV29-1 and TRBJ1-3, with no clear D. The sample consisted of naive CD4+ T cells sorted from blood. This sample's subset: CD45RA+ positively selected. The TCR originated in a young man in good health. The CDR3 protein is CSVYSGNTIYF. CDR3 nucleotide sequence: TGCAGCGTCTACTCTGGAAACACCATATATTTT. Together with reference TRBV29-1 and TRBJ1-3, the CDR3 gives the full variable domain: SAVISQKPSRDICQRGTSLTIQCQVDSQVTMMFWYRQQPGQSLTLIATANQGSEATYESGFVIDKFPISRPNLTFSTLTVSNMSPEDSSIYLCSVYSGNTIYFGEGSWLTVV.